Here is one T cell receptor (beta chain) with its context. This sample was included in a study of blood T cell repertoires in COVID-19. CDR1 is MNHEY, CDR2 SVGEGT, per germline. The CDR3 is 12 residues long. The ends were cut back, 5 bases at V and 9 bases at J, with 11 bases in the middle. Produced via immunoSEQ multiplex PCR; TCRdb's table is partial and in-frame only. The sample has 35,000 to 40,000 clones, roughly nine tenths seen once; the top ten hold around an eighth. The gene calls are TRBV6-2 or TRBV6-3 and TRBJ2-1; TRBD2 is a possible D gene (6 bases). This TCR derives from a man aged 65-85 years with acute or convalescent COVID-19. Material for sequencing was peripheral blood. As DNA, the CDR3 is TGTGCCAGCAGTCCGGGACTTCTTGAGCAGTTCTTC. This sequence encodes CASSPGLLEQFF.